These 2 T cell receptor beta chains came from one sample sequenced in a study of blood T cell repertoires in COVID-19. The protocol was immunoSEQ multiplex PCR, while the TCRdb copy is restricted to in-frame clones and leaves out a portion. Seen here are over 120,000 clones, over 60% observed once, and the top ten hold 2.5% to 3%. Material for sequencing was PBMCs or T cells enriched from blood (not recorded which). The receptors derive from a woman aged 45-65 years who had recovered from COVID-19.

CDR3 region: CASSQIHGTGDTGELFF. The CDR3, as DNA: TGTGCCAGCAGTCAAATTCACGGGACAGGGGACACCGGGGAGCTGTTTTTT. The chain carries TRBV6-6 and TRBJ2-2, with 10 nucleotides matching TRBD1. This CDR3 has 17 residues. Trimming cost V 5 bases and J 3 bases; bases outside gene matches: 9. In germline, CDR1 is MNHNY, CDR2 SVGAGI (reference sequence).

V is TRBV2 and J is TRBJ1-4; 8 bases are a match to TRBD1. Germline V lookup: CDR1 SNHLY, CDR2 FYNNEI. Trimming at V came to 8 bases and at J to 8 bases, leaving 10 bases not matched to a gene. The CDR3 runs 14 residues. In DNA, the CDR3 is TGTGCCAGCGCGTGGACAGGGTCTGGGGAAAAACTGTTTTTT. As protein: CASAWTGSGEKLFF.